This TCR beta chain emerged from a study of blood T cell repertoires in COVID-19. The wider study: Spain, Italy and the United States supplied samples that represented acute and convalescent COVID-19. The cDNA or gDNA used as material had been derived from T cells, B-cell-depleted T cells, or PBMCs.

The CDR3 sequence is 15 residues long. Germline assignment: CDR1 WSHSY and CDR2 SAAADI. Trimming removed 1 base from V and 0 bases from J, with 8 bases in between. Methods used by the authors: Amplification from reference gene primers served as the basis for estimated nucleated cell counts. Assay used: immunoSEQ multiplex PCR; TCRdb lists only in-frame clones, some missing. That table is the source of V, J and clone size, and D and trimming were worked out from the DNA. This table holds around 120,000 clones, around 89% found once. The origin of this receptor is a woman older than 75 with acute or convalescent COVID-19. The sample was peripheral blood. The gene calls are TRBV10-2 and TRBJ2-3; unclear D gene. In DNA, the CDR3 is TGCGCCAGCAGTGAGTATGTTCCTAGCACAGATACGCAGTATTTT. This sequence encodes CASSEYVPSTDTQYF.